This T cell receptor (beta chain) emerged from a study of T cell repertoires in cytomegalovirus infection. Study in general: Indications came from public TCR beta signatures; they pointed to CMV infection and to a matching HLA type. Study observations and caveats: There were HLA-C-restricted CMV-specific TCR beta clonotypes dominating the ex vivo response. Cumulative public TCR beta family frequency identified CMV carriers with the relevant HLA.

TCRdb fed the reads into MiXCR, producing one record per CDR3 protein. The sample yields about 190,000 distinct CDR3 sequences, 28% seen once. Only one count was recorded for this clonotype. The antigen remains unidentified. V lost 5 bases, J lost 5 bases, and 10 bases lay in between. The CDR3 covers 12 residues. The receptor was isolated from a human donor in good health (CMV status not recorded). Some clones in this sample may be carry-over from other donors' samples. The chain has TRBV12-3 or TRBV12-4 and TRBJ2-7; D gene uncertain. Sequenced input: PBMCs. The CDR3 spells CASSPSRHEQYF. CDR3 DNA sequence: TGTGCCAGCAGTCCTTCCCGCCACGAGCAGTACTTC.